The 23 T cell receptor beta chains below all came from one sample that was sequenced in a study of blood T cell dynamics during melanoma immunotherapy. Time point specified: pre-treatment baseline. Profiling relied on immunoSEQ multiplex PCR, and the TCRdb table lists in-frame clones only, not all of them. The repertoire holds 20,000 to 25,000 clones, with 89% as singletons. Sample: blood, taken from a patient treated with checkpoint blockade. These receptors were obtained from a human donor with melanoma.

This sequence joins TRBV5-4 and TRBJ1-2; TRBD1 matches 9 bases. Germline V CDR1 and CDR2: SGHNT, YYREEE (reference sequence). V was pared by 2 bases and J by 0 bases, with 8 bases of the junction left unmatched. The CDR3 covers 17 residues. DNA of the CDR3: TGTGCCAGCAGCTTAGGCGGGACAGGGACTTCTAACTATGGCTACACCTTC. As protein: CASSLGGTGTSNYGYTF.

The V and J genes are TRBV20-1 and TRBJ2-7, with unresolved D. The germline CDR1 and CDR2 sequences are DFQATT and SNEGSKA (reference sequence). V lost 6 bases, J lost 6 bases, and 12 bases lay in between. The CDR3 has 11 amino acids. The CDR3 region is CSAANRGEQYF. The CDR3 DNA is TGCAGTGCCGCGAACAGAGGCGAGCAGTACTTC.

This chain links TRBV7-2 with TRBJ2-3; TRBD2 aligns across 11 bases. Trimming at V came to 4 bases and at J to 6 bases, leaving 15 bases not matched to a gene. CDR3 length: 18 residues. Germline loops: CDR1 SGHTA, CDR2 FQGNSA. The CDR3 is CASSSRFTLAGGLDTQYF. CDR3 nucleotides: TGTGCCAGCAGCTCCCGATTCACTCTAGCGGGAGGACTGGATACGCAGTATTTT.

The rearrangement links TRBV7-2 to TRBJ2-5; TRBD1 aligns across 10 bases. V lost 5 bases, J lost 2 bases, and 8 bases stayed unmatched. CDR3 length: 16 residues. The germline CDR1 and CDR2 sequences are SGHTA and FQGNSA. In DNA form, the CDR3 reads TGTGCCAGCAGCCCCGACCGGGACAGGGGTCAAGAGACCCAGTACTTC. Its translation: CASSPDRDRGQETQYF.

This clone was recorded once. The chain is built from TRBV19 and TRBJ1-1; 7 bases line up with TRBD1. V lost 3 bases to trimming and J lost 1 base; unmatched junction nucleotides: 11. The CDR3 is 17 residues long. The germline V gene encodes CDR1 LNHDA and CDR2 SQIVND (reference sequence). The CDR3 sequence: CASSIEDPGGRNTEAFF. The CDR3 nucleotides read TGTGCCAGTAGTATTGAAGACCCAGGGGGAAGGAACACTGAAGCTTTCTTT.

The V gene is TRBV30, the J gene TRBJ2-7, with a weak D call TRBD2 (6 bases). Trimming took off 4 bases at V and 1 base at J, with 17 bases between the two ends. Germline V CDR1 and CDR2: GTSNPN, SVGIG (reference sequence). The CDR3 contains 15 residues. CDR3 residues: CAWTYNSGISYEQYF. CDR3 coding DNA: TGTGCCTGGACTTATAATAGCGGAATTTCCTACGAGCAGTACTTC.

The chain uses TRBV18 and TRBJ1-1, with D tentatively TRBD1 (5 bases). Per germline, CDR1 KGHSH and CDR2 LQKENI. Trimming shortened V by 1 base and J by 0 bases, and 15 bases separated the two germline ends. The CDR3 is 17 amino acids. The CDR3 loop is CASSPLPPRDMNTEAFF. CDR3 bases: TGTGCCAGCTCACCACTACCCCCCAGGGATATGAACACTGAAGCTTTCTTT.

V usage is TRBV29-1 and J usage is TRBJ1-2, with D tentatively TRBD1 (5 bases). V lost 6 bases, J lost 4 bases, and 12 bases lay in between. The CDR3 is made up of 12 amino acids. The V gene's germline CDR1 is SQVTM and CDR2 ANQGSEA. CDR3 sequence (DNA): TGCAGCGTGGCGGAGGGGAGCTATGGCTACACCTTC. Protein product: CSVAEGSYGYTF. Full variable domain (missing parts from reference TRBV29-1 and TRBJ1-2): SAVISQKPSRDICQRGTSLTIQCQVDSQVTMMFWYRQQPGQSLTLIATANQGSEATYESGFVIDKFPISRPNLTFSTLTVSNMSPEDSSIYLCSVAEGSYGYTFGSGTRLTVV.

CDR3 nucleotide sequence: TGTGCCAGCAGTATTACTAGCGGGAGATGGAATGAGCAGTTCTTC. Protein product: CASSITSGRWNEQFF. The chain is built from TRBV6-5 and TRBJ2-1; 11 bases map to TRBD2. The J segment lost 7 bases and the V segment lost 5 bases, leaving 7 bases of the junction unmatched. There are 15 residues in the CDR3. Germline CDR1 is MNHEY and CDR2 is SVGAGI.

J is TRBJ1-1 and V is TRBV7-2; no definite D call. Trimming removed 7 bases at V and 7 bases at J, with 19 bases between. CDR3 length: 14 residues. The germline V gene has CDR1 SGHTA and CDR2 FQGNSA. The CDR3 loop is CASTQAPMSGEAFF. The CDR3 DNA reads TGTGCCAGCACCCAGGCCCCCATGAGTGGTGAAGCTTTCTTT.

J is TRBJ2-7 and V is TRBV19; 10 nucleotides match TRBD1. CDR1 LNHDA and CDR2 SQIVND come from the germline V gene (reference sequence). J lost 1 base, V lost 4 bases, and 4 bases had no gene match. The CDR3 loop spans 15 amino acids. This CDR3 reads CASSNPGQGSYEQYF. CDR3 in DNA: TGTGCCAGTAGTAACCCGGGACAGGGGTCCTACGAGCAGTACTTC.

The chain has TRBV7-9 and TRBJ1-2, with D perhaps matching TRBD1 (6 bases). Germline CDR1 is SEHNR and CDR2 is FQNEAQ (reference sequence). This CDR3 contains 16 residues. Trimming pared 3 bases from V and 1 base from J, leaving 15 bases between. CDR3 DNA: TGTGCCAGCAGCTTTGGGGACACTTACTATAACTATGGCTACACCTTC. Its translation: CASSFGDTYYNYGYTF.

The rearrangement uses TRBV5-1 and TRBJ2-3, with 10 bases lining up with TRBD2. The V gene end was trimmed by 5 bases and the J gene end by 0 bases; junction bases not matched to a gene: 6. Germline assignment: CDR1 SGHRS and CDR2 YFSETQ. The CDR3 length is 16 residues. The CDR3 region has the DNA TGCGCCAGCAGTAGGACTAGCGGAGCTAGCACAGATACGCAGTATTTT. It is translated as CASSRTSGASTDTQYF. The entire variable domain, with the rest obtained from reference TRBV5-1 and TRBJ2-3, is as follows: KAGVTQTPRYLIKTRGQQVTLSCSPISGHRSVSWYQQTPGQGLQFLFEYFSETQRNKGNFPGRFSGRQFSNSRSEMNVSTLELGDSALYLCASSRTSGASTDTQYFGPGTRLTVL.

J is TRBJ1-1 and V is TRBV6-6, with D uncertain. The germline CDR1 and CDR2 sequences are MNHNY and SVGAGI (reference sequence). This CDR3 spans 14 amino acids. Deletions cut 6 bases from V and 1 base from J, with 12 bases between. The CDR3 DNA is TGTGCCAGCAGCCCGTGGGAGACGAACACTGAAGCTTTCTTT. This sequence encodes CASSPWETNTEAFF.

This sequence joins TRBV7-9 and TRBJ2-5, with D perhaps matching TRBD2 (5 bases). Trimming stripped 3 bases from V and 4 bases from J, with 15 bases between. Germline-derived CDR1 and CDR2 are SEHNR and FQNEAQ (reference sequence). This CDR3 is 15 amino acids long. CDR3 sequence reads: CASSLWVGEGETQYF. The CDR3 DNA reads as TGTGCCAGCAGCTTGTGGGTCGGCGAGGGAGAGACCCAGTACTTC.

The V gene is TRBV9, the J gene TRBJ1-6; D remains ambiguous. Germline V gene lookup returns CDR1 SGDLS and CDR2 YYNGEE. The length of the CDR3 is 14 residues. Trimming removed 4 bases from V and 8 bases from J, with 13 bases in between. For the CDR3, the DNA is TGTGCCAGCAGCCCCGGACCCCAATATTCACCCCTCCACTTT. It translates to CASSPGPQYSPLHF. The full variable domain, rest sourced from reference TRBV9 and TRBJ1-6, is DSGVTQTPKHLITATGQRVTLRCSPRSGDLSVYWYQQSLDQGLQFLIQYYNGEERAKGNILERFSAQQFPDLHSELNLSSLELGDSALYFCASSPGPQYSPLHFGNGTRLTVT.

About this clone itself: The sample contains more than one DNA sequence encoding this CDR3. The chain has TRBV30 and TRBJ1-5; D unclear. V dropped 0 bases and J dropped 4 bases, with 7 bases sitting between them. This CDR3 region has 13 residues. Germline V gene data show CDR1 as GTSNPN and CDR2 as SVGIG (reference sequence). The CDR3 coding sequence is TGTGCCTGGAGTGTACAAGGAAATCAGCCCCAGCATTTT. Translated: CAWSVQGNQPQHF.

J is TRBJ2-1 and V is TRBV6-4; D uncertain. Germline lookup yields CDR1 MRHNA and CDR2 SNTAGT. Trimming cost V 8 bases and J 11 bases, with 13 bases left between them. This CDR3 comprises 11 residues. The CDR3 loop is CASSDLGKQFF. The DNA for the CDR3 is TGTGCCAGCTCAGATTTGGGGAAGCAGTTCTTC.

V usage is TRBV19 and J usage is TRBJ2-3; TRBD2 aligns across 8 bases. Germline lookup yields CDR1 LNHDA and CDR2 SQIVND (reference sequence). The junction had 11 bases not matched to a gene; V was cut back by 3 bases and J by 0 bases. This CDR3 region has 18 residues. CDR3 nucleotides: TGTGCCAGTAGTATGGCGCGGGGGGTCGGACCTAGCACAGATACGCAGTATTTT. Encoded protein: CASSMARGVGPSTDTQYF.

The CDR3 DNA sequence: TGTGCCAGCAGCTTAAGGGGTCGACAGGGGGCAGGTTGGAACACTGAAGCTTTCTTT. Translating gives CASSLRGRQGAGWNTEAFF. This sequence joins TRBV7-6 and TRBJ1-1; TRBD1 matches at 10 bases. V was pared by 2 bases and J by 1 base, with 13 bases of the junction left unmatched. The CDR3 has 19 residues. Germline V gives CDR1 SGHVS, CDR2 FNYEAQ.

V usage is TRBV6-1 and J usage is TRBJ2-1; TRBD2 matches at 7 bases. The CDR3 is made up of 16 amino acids. Germline V CDR1 and CDR2: MNHNS, SASEGT. V trimming: 3 bases; J trimming: 0 bases; junction bases outside the gene matches: 5. The CDR3 region has the DNA TGTGCCAGCAGTGATTGGGAGGGTGGCTCCTACAATGAGCAGTTCTTC. Amino acid sequence: CASSDWEGGSYNEQFF.

The V gene is TRBV11-2, the J gene TRBJ1-2; D remains unclear. The CDR3 length is 15 residues. The ends were cut back, 2 bases at V and 5 bases at J, with 15 bases in the middle. Germline V gene lookup returns CDR1 SGHAT and CDR2 FQNNGV. CDR3 DNA sequence: TGTGCCAGCAGCTTATTCCGGGGTGCCGGGTATGGCTACACCTTC. It codes for CASSLFRGAGYGYTF.

V gene TRBV28 combines with J gene TRBJ2-7; TRBD1 is a possible D gene (5 bases). This CDR3 region has 13 residues. CDR1 is MDHEN, CDR2 SYDVKM, per germline. V was cut by 4 bases and J by 5 bases, with 12 bases left in between. CDR3 nucleotide sequence: TGTGCCAGCAGTTGGCAGGGAAATAACGAGCAGTACTTC. This sequence encodes CASSWQGNNEQYF. The full variable domain, in which reference TRBV28 and TRBJ2-7 provide the parts outside the CDR3, is DVKVTQSSRYLVKRTGEKVFLECVQDMDHENMFWYRQDPGLGLRLIYFSYDVKMKEKGDIPEGYSVSREKKERFSLILESASTNQTSMYLCASSWQGNNEQYFGPGTRLTVT.